This passage covers 32 T cell receptor beta chains from one sample sequenced in a study of blood T cells in healthy people across ages. A second PCR, run for roughly 7 to 11 cycles, used a sample-barcoded 5' primer plus a J-beta primer mix. From the 5' RACE reads, TCRdb called clonotypes with MiXCR, one entry per CDR3 protein. The sample has some 890,000 distinct CDR3 sequences, approximately 32% seen once. These records were also assigned to another study, of T cells of mothers and their children.

Sequences were obtained from blood. The receptors stem from a woman in her forties in good health.

The chain recombines TRBV6-5 with TRBJ2-7, with 7 bases lining up with TRBD2. The J segment lost 2 bases and the V segment lost 2 bases, leaving 9 bases of the junction unmatched. The CDR3 loop spans 16 amino acids. CDR1 is MNHEY and CDR2 is SVGAGI in the germline V gene. CDR3 nucleotides: TGTGCCAGCAGTTACGGCGGGCGGGGGTATACCTACGAGCAGTACTTC. As protein: CASSYGGRGYTYEQYF.

The chain is built from TRBV7-2 and TRBJ2-7; no clear D gene. Germline assignment: CDR1 SGHTA and CDR2 FQGNSA. V was trimmed by 5 bases and J by 3 bases, leaving 14 bases between them. This CDR3 spans 14 amino acids. The CDR3 loop reads CASSPGRVYYEQYF. CDR3 DNA: TGTGCCAGCAGCCCAGGACGGGTCTACTACGAGCAGTACTTC.

This clonotype was observed at least ten times. The CDR3 coding sequence is TGTGCCAGCAGCCCCTCGACTAGTCCGGGGGAGCAGTACTTC. It codes for CASSPSTSPGEQYF. The chain carries TRBV7-3 and TRBJ2-7; tentatively, D is TRBD2 (6 bases). Germline V gene lookup returns CDR1 SGHTA and CDR2 FQGTGA. V gave up 5 bases and J gave up 7 bases, with 18 bases separating them. The CDR3 covers 14 residues.

In its sample, this clonotype was seen a few times. The gene calls are TRBV3-1 and TRBJ2-5, with D unresolved. The CDR3 spans 14 residues. Germline loops: CDR1 LGHDT, CDR2 YNNKEL (reference sequence). Trimming pared 0 bases from V and 7 bases from J, leaving 12 bases between. CDR3 residues: CASSQDRIRGTQYF. The DNA for the CDR3 is TGTGCCAGCAGCCAAGATCGGATAAGAGGGACCCAGTACTTC.

This clonotype has a count of ten or more. V is TRBV9 and J is TRBJ1-2; D remains ambiguous. The CDR3 spans 15 residues. V shed 0 bases and J shed 0 bases, with 9 bases lying between them. CDR1 and CDR2 from the germline V gene are SGDLS and YYNGEE. CDR3 amino acids: CASSVDLVTNYGYTF. The CDR3 bases are TGTGCCAGCAGCGTAGATCTGGTAACTAACTATGGCTACACCTTC. The full variable domain, completed using reference TRBV9 and TRBJ1-2, is DSGVTQTPKHLITATGQRVTLRCSPRSGDLSVYWYQQSLDQGLQFLIQYYNGEERAKGNILERFSAQQFPDLHSELNLSSLELGDSALYFCASSVDLVTNYGYTFGSGTRLTVV.

This clonotype was detected many times. V is TRBV10-3 and J is TRBJ2-5; 16 nucleotides agree with TRBD2. The CDR3 extends over 18 amino acids. V lost 2 bases to trimming and J lost 4 bases; unmatched junction nucleotides: 7. CDR1 and CDR2 from the germline V gene are ENHRY and SYGVKD. The CDR3 region has the DNA TGTGCCATCAGTGAGCGCGGGACTAGCGGGGGGGCGGCAGAGACCCAGTACTTC. It encodes CAISERGTSGGAAETQYF.

The rearrangement links TRBV5-1 to TRBJ2-1, with 14 positions matching TRBD2. With 2 bases clipped from V and 9 bases from J, the junction kept 7 bases outside the gene matches. The CDR3 consists of 16 residues. CDR1 SGHRS and CDR2 YFSETQ come from the germline V gene. CDR3 sequence: CASSLKLGTSGGEQFF. The DNA for the CDR3 is TGCGCCAGCAGCTTAAAATTGGGGACTAGCGGGGGTGAGCAGTTCTTC.

The chain uses TRBV20-1 and TRBJ2-3; 9 bases are shared with TRBD2. This CDR3 comprises 16 residues. CDR1 is DFQATT and CDR2 is SNEGSKA in the germline V gene (reference sequence). Trimming took 4 bases from V and 0 from J; bases not matched to a gene: 8. The CDR3 coding sequence is TGCAGTGCTAACCCCGGGACTAGCAAAAGCACAGATACGCAGTATTTT. This sequence encodes CSANPGTSKSTDTQYF.

This clonotype has a count of ten or more. The chain joins TRBV5-5 to TRBJ2-1; 8 bases are shared with TRBD1. Germline assignment: CDR1 SGHKS and CDR2 YYEKEE (reference sequence). The trim removed 0 bases at V and 15 bases at J, leaving 5 bases unmatched. This CDR3 has 12 amino acids. The CDR3 DNA is TGTGCCAGCAGCTTGGGAGGACAGGGTGCGTTCTTC. Its protein product is CASSLGGQGAFF.

The rearrangement links TRBV11-2 to TRBJ2-3; D gene uncertain. Germline CDR1 SGHAT, CDR2 FQNNGV. The CDR3 has 13 residues. V lost 5 bases to trimming and J lost 4 bases, with 10 bases between them. The CDR3 sequence is CASSPLQADTQYF. The DNA of the CDR3 is TGTGCCAGCAGCCCTCTACAAGCAGATACGCAGTATTTT.

This clonotype was seen more than once but under ten times. The chain uses TRBV5-1 and TRBJ1-1; D is unresolved. The V and J ends lost 0 bases and 8 bases respectively, with 14 bases between them. This CDR3 spans 14 amino acids. Germline V gives CDR1 SGHRS, CDR2 YFSETQ. The CDR3 coding sequence is TGCGCCAGCAGCTTGGAATTATTGGGGTCCGAAGCTTTCTTT. It encodes CASSLELLGSEAFF.

This clonotype is a singleton in its sample. A clone one base away is much larger, so this may be a read error. The chain couples TRBV24-1 to TRBJ2-5; a weak D match, TRBD1 (6 bases). Between the trimmed V and J ends, which lost 5 bases and 2 bases, there was a span of 14 bases. Germline CDR1 and CDR2: KGHDR and SFDVKD. The CDR3 loop spans 15 amino acids. CDR3 DNA: TGTGCCACCAGTGGAACAGGGAGTCGGCAAGAGACCCAGTACTTC. This gives the protein CATSGTGSRQETQYF.

The V call is TRBV9, the J call TRBJ1-3; D is unclear. The CDR3 totals 13 residues. The germline CDR1 and CDR2 sequences are SGDLS and YYNGEE. V lost 0 bases to trimming and J lost 8 bases, with 9 bases between them. The CDR3 here is CASSVGSVDTIYF. CDR3 sequence (DNA): TGTGCCAGCAGCGTAGGCTCGGTTGACACCATATATTTT.

This clonotype was observed a few times. The CDR3 nucleotides read TGCAGCGTTGAAGTGTCGGGCACTGAAGCTTTCTTT. Translating it yields CSVEVSGTEAFF. J is TRBJ1-1 and V is TRBV29-1; the D is unclear. The germline CDR1 and CDR2 sequences are SQVTM and ANQGSEA. V gave up 1 base and J gave up 4 bases, with 7 bases separating them. This CDR3 is 12 amino acids long. The full variable domain, in which reference TRBV29-1 and TRBJ1-1 provide the parts outside the CDR3, is SAVISQKPSRDICQRGTSLTIQCQVDSQVTMMFWYRQQPGQSLTLIATANQGSEATYESGFVIDKFPISRPNLTFSTLTVSNMSPEDSSIYLCSVEVSGTEAFFGQGTRLTVV.

Note on this clonotype: This may be a read error: a much more frequent sequence differs by one nucleotide. The J gene is TRBJ2-1, the V gene TRBV20-1; 7 positions match TRBD1. The trim removed 4 bases at V and 10 bases at J, leaving 10 bases unmatched. Germline V gives CDR1 DFQATT, CDR2 SNEGSKA (reference sequence). The CDR3 is 13 residues long. The CDR3 DNA is TGCAGTGCTATACGGGACAGCCTCTACGAGCAGTTCTTC. It yields the protein CSAIRDSLYEQFF.

V usage is TRBV4-1 and J usage is TRBJ1-4, with 8 bases lining up with TRBD1. Germline trimming cut 2 bases from V and 2 bases from J; bases unmatched to any gene: 7. The CDR3 is 17 amino acids. In germline, CDR1 is MGHRA, CDR2 YSYEKL. This CDR3 reads CASSQIQGARTNEKLFF. The CDR3 coding sequence is TGCGCCAGCAGCCAAATCCAGGGGGCGCGGACTAATGAAAAACTGTTTTTT.

This clonotype has more than one count but fewer than ten. CDR3 amino acids: CATSRPLRGYEQFF. For the CDR3, the DNA is TGTGCCACCAGCAGACCCCTCAGGGGGTATGAGCAGTTCTTC. This chain connects TRBV15 to TRBJ2-1; 7 bases line up with TRBD1. The CDR3 totals 14 residues. Germline CDR1 LNHNV, CDR2 YYDKDF (reference sequence). J gave up 8 bases and V 2 bases, and 6 bases lay outside the gene matches. The variable domain in full, with the rest retrieved from reference TRBV15 and TRBJ2-1, is DAMVIQNPRYQVTQFGKPVTLSCSQTLNHNVMYWYQQKSSQAPKLLFHYYDKDFNNEADTPDNFQSRRPNTSFCFLDIRSPGLGDTAMYLCATSRPLRGYEQFFGPGTRLTVL.

This clonotype has ten or more counts. This chain links TRBV12-3 or TRBV12-4 with TRBJ2-1, with a possible D match to TRBD2 (5 bases). Trimming pared 6 bases from V and 9 bases from J, leaving 18 bases between. The CDR3 runs to 14 residues. This CDR3 is CASRSGVIASEQFF. CDR3 DNA: TGTGCCAGCAGGTCTGGTGTGATAGCGAGTGAGCAGTTCTTC.

This chain's CDR3 is CASSLGADLGEQFF. The CDR3 coding sequence is TGTGCCAGCAGTTTGGGGGCGGATTTGGGGGAGCAGTTCTTC. The chain is built from TRBV12-3 or TRBV12-4 and TRBJ2-1, with D possibly matching TRBD1 (6 bases). The CDR3 is made up of 14 amino acids. V gave up 3 bases and J gave up 10 bases, with 16 bases separating them.

This clonotype was detected a few times. The chain couples TRBV29-1 to TRBJ2-5; D remains unclear. Looked up from germline, CDR1 is SQVTM and CDR2 is ANQGSEA. The V end lost 1 base, the J end lost 1 base, and 7 bases lay between the germline ends. This CDR3 is built from 13 residues. The CDR3 spells CSVEGRSQETQYF. The DNA of the CDR3 is TGCAGCGTTGAAGGACGGAGCCAAGAGACCCAGTACTTC.

This clonotype has just a few counts. The chain has TRBV20-1 and TRBJ1-2, with D unclear. Germline CDR1 reads DFQATT; CDR2 reads SNEGSKA (reference sequence). Trimming stripped 1 base from V and 2 bases from J, with 14 bases between. This CDR3 is built from 15 residues. Here the CDR3 reads CSARANLGRNYGYTF. In nucleotides, the CDR3 is TGCAGTGCTAGAGCAAACCTCGGCCGAAACTATGGCTACACCTTC.

This chain connects TRBV20-1 to TRBJ2-7; D gene uncertain. Trimming pared 0 bases from V and 5 bases from J, leaving 11 bases between. The germline CDR1 and CDR2 sequences are DFQATT and SNEGSKA (reference sequence). The CDR3 sequence is 13 residues long. In nucleotides, the CDR3 is TGCAGTGCTAGAGATAGGGCAGACCACGAGCAGTACTTC. It is translated as CSARDRADHEQYF.

This chain connects TRBV7-6 to TRBJ2-7; TRBD2 aligns across 11 bases. The V segment lost 5 bases and the J segment 9 bases; nucleotides outside the gene matches: 15. The V gene's germline CDR1 is SGHVS and CDR2 FNYEAQ. There are 16 residues in the CDR3. The CDR3 is CASSPARTSGSLGQYF. CDR3 nucleotide sequence: TGTGCCAGCAGCCCCGCCAGGACTAGCGGGTCCCTTGGGCAGTACTTC.

This clonotype was seen only a few times. V usage is TRBV7-6 and J usage is TRBJ1-6; 9 bases fit TRBD1. The germline V gene encodes CDR1 SGHVS and CDR2 FNYEAQ. The CDR3 extends over 16 amino acids. Germline trimming cut 1 base from V and 6 bases from J; bases unmatched to any gene: 4. CDR3 protein: CASSLETGGLNSPLHF. The CDR3 coding sequence is TGTGCCAGCAGCTTAGAAACAGGGGGCCTTAATTCACCCCTCCACTTT.

In this sample, this clonotype turned up a few times. The chain has TRBV5-1 and TRBJ2-5; 8 bases align to TRBD1. The CDR3 has 15 amino acids. Trimming cost V 0 bases and J 1 base; bases outside gene matches: 2. Germline assignment: CDR1 SGHRS and CDR2 YFSETQ. CDR3 sequence (DNA): TGCGCCAGCAGCTTGGTGGGACAGGTCCAAGAGACCCAGTACTTC. It encodes CASSLVGQVQETQYF. The variable domain in full, with the rest retrieved from reference TRBV5-1 and TRBJ2-5, is KAGVTQTPRYLIKTRGQQVTLSCSPISGHRSVSWYQQTPGQGLQFLFEYFSETQRNKGNFPGRFSGRQFSNSRSEMNVSTLELGDSALYLCASSLVGQVQETQYFGPGTRLLVL.

CDR3 amino acids: CATRDGRNYGYTF. The CDR3 bases are TGTGCCACCAGGGATGGGAGAAACTATGGCTACACCTTC. The chain is built from TRBV28 and TRBJ1-2; the D gene is possibly TRBD1 (5 bases). V shed 10 bases and J shed 2 bases, with 14 bases lying between them. The CDR3 loop spans 13 amino acids. Per germline, CDR1 MDHEN and CDR2 SYDVKM.

V and J are TRBV28 and TRBJ2-7; D is tentatively TRBD1 or TRBD2 (5 bases each). V dropped 7 bases and J dropped 2 bases, with 15 bases sitting between them. Germline assignment: CDR1 MDHEN and CDR2 SYDVKM. CDR3 length equals 14 residues. CDR3 sequence: CASMGRGPAYEQYF. CDR3 DNA sequence: TGTGCCAGCATGGGTAGGGGACCGGCCTACGAGCAGTACTTC.

CDR3 in DNA: TGTGCCAGCAGTTTGGACGGGGAGAAAGAGACCCAGTACTTC. Translation gives CASSLDGEKETQYF. V gene TRBV27 combines with J gene TRBJ2-5; weak D call: TRBD2 (5 bases). Trimming removed 3 bases from V and 3 bases from J, with 11 bases in between. CDR1 MNHEY and CDR2 SMNVEV come from the germline V gene (reference sequence). This CDR3 has 14 residues.

Ten or more counts support this clonotype. The chain couples TRBV10-3 to TRBJ1-1; TRBD1 aligns across 9 bases. Looked up from germline, CDR1 is ENHRY and CDR2 is SYGVKD. With V trimmed by 6 bases and J by 1 base, 3 bases remained unmatched. The CDR3 contains 14 residues. DNA of the CDR3: TGTGCCATCAGCTGGACAGGGGCGAACACTGAAGCTTTCTTT. Residues: CAISWTGANTEAFF.

V is TRBV12-3 or TRBV12-4 and J is TRBJ2-2; TRBD1 is a possible D gene (6 bases). Deletions cut 7 bases from V and 4 bases from J, with 22 bases between. This CDR3 has 17 residues. CDR3 loop: CASIPGQGRGGTGELFF. The DNA of the CDR3 is TGTGCCAGCATCCCAGGCCAGGGGAGAGGAGGCACCGGGGAGCTGTTTTTT.

This clonotype appeared many times. V and J are TRBV4-1 and TRBJ1-5; 7 nucleotides match TRBD1. With V trimmed by 0 bases and J by 0 bases, 8 bases remained unmatched. Per germline, CDR1 MGHRA and CDR2 YSYEKL. The CDR3 has 18 residues. The CDR3 DNA reads as TGCGCCAGCAGCCAAGATCGGGGACAGACGTATAGCAATCAGCCCCAGCATTTT. As protein: CASSQDRGQTYSNQPQHF.

The chain uses TRBV28 and TRBJ1-2; D possibly corresponds to TRBD1 (6 bases). Trimming stripped 1 base from V and 4 bases from J, with 13 bases between. Germline assignment: CDR1 MDHEN and CDR2 SYDVKM. CDR3 length: 15 residues. The CDR3 sequence is CASSLSPTGGYGYTF. The DNA for the CDR3 is TGTGCCAGCAGTTTATCCCCGACAGGAGGCTATGGCTACACCTTC.